This TCR beta chain was sequenced in a study of blood T cell repertoires in COVID-19. Assay: immunoSEQ multiplex PCR; the TCRdb copy retains only in-frame clones and omits some. The sample holds 110,000 or so clones, under 80% seen once. The CDR3 consists of 12 residues. The germline V gene has CDR1 SQVTM and CDR2 ANQGSEA. V lost 1 base, J lost 7 bases, and 3 bases stayed unmatched. The sequence derives from a middle-aged man with acute or convalescent COVID-19. The rearrangement joins TRBV29-1 to TRBJ1-1, with 7 bases matching TRBD1. The sample comprised peripheral blood. This chain's CDR3 is CSVEGDRVEAFF. The CDR3 nucleotides are TGCAGCGTTGAAGGGGACAGAGTTGAAGCTTTCTTT.